This TCR beta chain originates from a study of CXCR3-negative and CXCR3-positive naive CD8 T cells. For the study at large: Cumulative TRB read yield was roughly 130 million, averaging about 1.5 +/- 0.3 million per library. Study-wide results and limits: TRB CDR3s were more hydrophobic in CXCR3-positive than in CXCR3-negative naive cells. Naive cells that were CXCR3-negative or CXCR3-positive used TRBV-TRBJ genes alike, while memory cells diverged.

UMI-tagged TRB cDNA libraries were built via 5' RACE. Each CDR3 protein gets one entry in TCRdb, which reprocessed the 5' RACE reads and gives no DNA. Its listing shows about 120,000 distinct CDR3 sequences. The CDR3 totals 13 residues. Germline V gene sequence: CDR1 MDHEN, CDR2 SYDVKM. Naive CD8+ T cells had a CD45RO-CCR7+CD27+CD95- phenotype. As regards this clonotype: No antigen is known for it.

The rearrangement links TRBV28 to TRBJ1-1. The TCR was taken from a human donor in good health. Some clones in this sample may be carry-over from other donors' samples. Source material: naive CXCR3+ CD8+ T cells from blood. As for subset: CD45RO-CCR7+CD27+CD95- naive CD8+ T cells expressing CXCR3 (TNR3+). The CDR3 protein is CASSPHLSTEAFF.